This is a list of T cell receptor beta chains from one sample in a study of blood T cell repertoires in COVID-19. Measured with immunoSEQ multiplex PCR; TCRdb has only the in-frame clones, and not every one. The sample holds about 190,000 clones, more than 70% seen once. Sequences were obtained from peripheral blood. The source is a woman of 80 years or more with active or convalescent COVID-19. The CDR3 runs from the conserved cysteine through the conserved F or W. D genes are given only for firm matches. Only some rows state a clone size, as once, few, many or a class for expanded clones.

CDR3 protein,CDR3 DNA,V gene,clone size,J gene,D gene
CATKGQGASYNEQFF,TGTGCCACCAAGGGACAGGGGGCCTCCTACAATGAGCAGTTCTTC,TRBV24-1,-,TRBJ2-1,TRBD1
CASSATVGLKQFF,TGTGCCAGCAGTGCGACAGTAGGACTAAAGCAGTTCTTC,TRBV25-1,few,TRBJ2-1,-
CASSGTAIEAFF,TGTGCCAGCAGTGGGACTGCGATTGAAGCTTTCTTT,TRBV6-6,few,TRBJ1-1,-
CASSPLAGGNTDTQYF,TGTGCCAGCTCACCTCTGGCAGGGGGCAACACAGATACGCAGTATTTT,TRBV18,-,TRBJ2-3,TRBD1
CASSFGHYGYTF,TGTGCCAGCAGTTTTGGGCACTATGGCTACACCTTC,TRBV12-3/TRBV12-4,-,TRBJ1-2,-
CASRQTLRVNQPQHF,TGTGCCAGTAGACAGACCCTGAGGGTCAATCAGCCCCAGCATTTT,TRBV19,-,TRBJ1-5,-
CASRDRGFRETQYF,TGTGCCAGCAGAGACAGGGGGTTTCGAGAGACCCAGTACTTC,TRBV6-5,once,TRBJ2-5,TRBD1
CASSVGPPGDRETQYF,TGTGCCAGCAGCGTAGGCCCGCCGGGGGATCGAGAGACCCAGTACTTC,TRBV9,-,TRBJ2-5,-
CASSLGLSQETQYF,TGCGCCAGCAGCTTGGGACTGAGCCAAGAGACCCAGTACTTC,TRBV5-1,-,TRBJ2-5,-
CASSLGTGGIDEQYF,TGTGCCAGCAGCTTGGGGACAGGGGGCATCGACGAGCAGTACTTC,TRBV13,-,TRBJ2-7,TRBD1
CASLPGGARTEAFF,TGTGCCAGCTTGCCGGGGGGGGCGCGGACTGAAGCTTTCTTT,TRBV5-4,once,TRBJ1-1,-
CASSSLSGGSPNEQFF,TGTGCCAGCAGCTCGCTAAGCGGGGGGAGCCCCAATGAGCAGTTCTTC,TRBV7-6,-,TRBJ2-1,TRBD2
CASRTGTGGYGYTF,TGTGCCAGCAGAACCGGGACAGGGGGCTATGGCTACACCTTC,TRBV28,-,TRBJ1-2,TRBD1
CASSLQGFLTGELFF,TGTGCCAGCAGCTTACAGGGTTTCCTTACCGGGGAGCTGTTTTTT,TRBV5-4,-,TRBJ2-2,-
CASSPSDRNYGYTF,TGCGCCAGCAGCCCCTCAGACAGGAATTATGGCTACACCTTC,TRBV5-1,-,TRBJ1-2,-
CASSLRTSGGATDTQYF,TGTGCCAGCAGCCTCAGGACTAGCGGGGGGGCTACAGATACGCAGTATTTT,TRBV4-2,once,TRBJ2-3,TRBD2
CAISENGAGQGMEKLFF,TGTGCCATCAGTGAGAATGGAGCGGGACAGGGGATGGAAAAACTGTTTTTT,TRBV10-3,-,TRBJ1-4,TRBD1
CASSYAWTGASTEAFF,TGTGCCAGCAGTTACGCCTGGACAGGGGCGTCCACTGAAGCTTTCTTT,TRBV6-5,few,TRBJ1-1,TRBD1
CASSLATATGVAFF,TGCGCCAGCAGCTTGGCCACAGCCACAGGGGTAGCTTTCTTT,TRBV5-1,-,TRBJ1-1,TRBD1
CASSWTGRNTGELFF,TGTGCCAGCAGCTGGACGGGAAGGAACACCGGGGAGCTGTTTTTT,TRBV5-5,-,TRBJ2-2,-
CASTYSNTGELFF,TGTGCCAGCACCTACAGTAACACCGGGGAGCTGTTTTTT,TRBV9,-,TRBJ2-2,-
CSAFPDREGELFF,TGCAGCGCTTTCCCGGACAGGGAGGGGGAGCTGTTTTTT,TRBV29-1,-,TRBJ2-2,TRBD1
CASSQNRAGGTDTQYF,TGCGCCAGCAGCCAAAACCGGGCAGGGGGCACAGATACGCAGTATTTT,TRBV4-1,-,TRBJ2-3,-
CASSSPGMRTSTDTQYF,TGTGCCAGCAGCTCCCCGGGGATGCGAACTAGCACAGATACGCAGTATTTT,TRBV4-2,few,TRBJ2-3,-
CASSFTGENGYTF,TGCGCCAGCAGCTTCACAGGGGAAAATGGCTACACCTTC,TRBV5-1,-,TRBJ1-2,TRBD1
CARSLGQGEIVGSSDSNQPQHF,TGTGCCAGAAGCTTGGGACAGGGGGAAATAGTGGGCTCCAGCGATAGCAATCAGCCCCAGCATTTT,TRBV5-3,many,TRBJ1-5,TRBD1
CASSFVTGSSYEQYF,TGTGCCAGCAGTTTTGTGACAGGGAGCTCCTACGAGCAGTACTTC,TRBV28,-,TRBJ2-7,TRBD1
CASSHDRGQNTGELFF,TGTGCCAGCTCACATGACAGGGGTCAAAACACCGGGGAGCTGTTTTTT,TRBV18,-,TRBJ2-2,TRBD1
CASSLGGGAINEQFF,TGTGCCAGCAGCTTAGGAGGGGGGGCCATCAATGAGCAGTTCTTC,TRBV7-9,-,TRBJ2-1,-
CASSSGLGTGRNNEQFF,TGTGCCAGCAGCTCGGGGTTGGGGACAGGGCGTAACAATGAGCAGTTCTTC,TRBV11-3,-,TRBJ2-1,TRBD1